This record concerns one TCR beta chain sequence. The target antigen is unknown. This record comes from a study of T-cell reconstitution after alpha-beta-depleted transplantation in children. As it was prepared, the TCRbeta library received unique molecular identifiers. From the PCR reads, TCRdb called clonotypes with MiXCR, one entry per CDR3 protein. The data contain about 830,000 distinct CDR3 sequences, roughly 15% of them seen just once; the ten biggest clones take up 5%. Regarding the study as a whole: T-cell numbers and diversity, one year after transplant, stemmed largely from T cells that were newly produced. Reported findings indicate that, about two months after transplant, alpha-beta T cells came from several hundred expanded clones, which were derived from non-depleted graft cells. The study traced high day-60 TCRbeta diversity in some patients to surviving recipient T cells and thymic progenitors.

The sequence was collected from a male patient between 10 and 17 years old who had a stem cell transplant for acute lymphoblastic leukemia, so the T cells may come from the graft donor. The input for sequencing was PBMCs, mostly from graft donor cells, taken 360 days after TCRalphabeta/CD19-depleted stem cell transplant.

The CDR3 DNA reads TGTGCCAGCTGCAGGGCCCATGGTACAGGGCACCGCTACACCTTC. It codes for CASCRAHGTGHRYTF. This rearrangement joins TRBV12-3 or TRBV12-4 to TRBJ1-2; perhaps TRBD1 as D (6 bases). The ends were cut back, 8 bases at V and 9 bases at J, with 25 bases in the middle. CDR3 length: 15 residues.